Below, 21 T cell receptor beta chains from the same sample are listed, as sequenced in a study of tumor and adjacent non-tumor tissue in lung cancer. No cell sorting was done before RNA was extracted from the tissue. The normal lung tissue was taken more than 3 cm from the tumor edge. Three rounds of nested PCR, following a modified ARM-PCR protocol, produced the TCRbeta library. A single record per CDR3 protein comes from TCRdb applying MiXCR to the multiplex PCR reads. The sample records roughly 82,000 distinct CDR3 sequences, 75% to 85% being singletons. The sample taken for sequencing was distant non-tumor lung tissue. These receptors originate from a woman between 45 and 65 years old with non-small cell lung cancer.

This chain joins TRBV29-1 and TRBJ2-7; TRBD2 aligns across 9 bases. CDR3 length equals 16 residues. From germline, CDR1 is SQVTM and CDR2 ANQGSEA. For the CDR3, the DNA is TGCAATGTTGAAGGGGCTAGCGGGGCCCCGGGGGCCGAGCAGTACTTC. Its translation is CNVEGASGAPGAEQYF.

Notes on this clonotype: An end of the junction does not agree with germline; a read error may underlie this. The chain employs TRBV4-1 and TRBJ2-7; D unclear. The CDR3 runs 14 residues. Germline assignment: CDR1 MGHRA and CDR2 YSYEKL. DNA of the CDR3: TGCGACAGCAGCCAAGTTACAAGGACGGTCGAGCAGTACTTC. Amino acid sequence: CDSSQVTRTVEQYF.

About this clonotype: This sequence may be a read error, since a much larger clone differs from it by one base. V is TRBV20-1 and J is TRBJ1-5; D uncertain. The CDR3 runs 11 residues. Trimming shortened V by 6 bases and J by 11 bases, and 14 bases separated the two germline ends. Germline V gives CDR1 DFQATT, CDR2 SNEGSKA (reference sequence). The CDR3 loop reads CSAPWIWTQHF. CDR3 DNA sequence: TGCAGTGCCCCCTGGATTTGGACCCAGCATTTT.

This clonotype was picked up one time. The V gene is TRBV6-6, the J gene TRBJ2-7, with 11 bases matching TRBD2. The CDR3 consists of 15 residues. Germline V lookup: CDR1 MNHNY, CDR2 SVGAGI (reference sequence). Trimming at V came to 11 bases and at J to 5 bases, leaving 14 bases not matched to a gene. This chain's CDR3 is CACRTRLAGINEQYF. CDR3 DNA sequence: TGTGCCTGCCGAACCCGACTAGCGGGAATAAACGAGCAGTACTTC.

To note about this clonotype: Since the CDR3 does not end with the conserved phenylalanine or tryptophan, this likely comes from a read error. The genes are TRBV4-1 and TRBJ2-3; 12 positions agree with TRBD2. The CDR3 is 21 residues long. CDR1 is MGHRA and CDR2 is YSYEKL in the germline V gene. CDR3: CASSQGYLAGGPTVPPDKQYY. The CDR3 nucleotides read TGCGCCAGCAGCCAAGGCTACCTAGCGGGAGGGCCCACCGTACCACCAGATAAGCAGTATTAT.

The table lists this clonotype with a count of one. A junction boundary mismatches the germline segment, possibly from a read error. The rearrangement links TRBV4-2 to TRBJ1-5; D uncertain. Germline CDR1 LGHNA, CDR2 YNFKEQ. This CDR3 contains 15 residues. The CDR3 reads CASSQDIASNQPHHF. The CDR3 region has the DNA TGTGCCAGCAGCCAAGACATCGCTAGCAATCAGCCCCATCATTTT.

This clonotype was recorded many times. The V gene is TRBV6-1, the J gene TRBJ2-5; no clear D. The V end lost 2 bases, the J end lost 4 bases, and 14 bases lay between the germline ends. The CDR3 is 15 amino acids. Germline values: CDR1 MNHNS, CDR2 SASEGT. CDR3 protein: CASSEWLSMPETQYF. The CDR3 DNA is TGTGCCAGCAGTGAATGGTTGTCTATGCCAGAGACCCAGTACTTC.

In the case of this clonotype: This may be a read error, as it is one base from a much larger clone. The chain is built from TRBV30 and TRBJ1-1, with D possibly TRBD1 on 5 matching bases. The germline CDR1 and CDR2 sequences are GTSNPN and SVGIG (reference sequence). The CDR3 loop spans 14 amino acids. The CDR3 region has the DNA TGTGCCTGGAGTAGGAGACAGCCCAGCACTAAAGCTTTCTTT. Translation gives CAWSRRQPSTKAFF.

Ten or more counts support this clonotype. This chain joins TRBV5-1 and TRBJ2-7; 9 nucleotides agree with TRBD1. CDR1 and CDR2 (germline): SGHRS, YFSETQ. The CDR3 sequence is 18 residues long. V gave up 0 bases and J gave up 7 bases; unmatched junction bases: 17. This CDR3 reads CASSLALSGTGYRREQYF. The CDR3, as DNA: TGCGCCAGCAGCTTGGCCCTTTCCGGGACAGGGTATCGACGTGAGCAGTACTTC.

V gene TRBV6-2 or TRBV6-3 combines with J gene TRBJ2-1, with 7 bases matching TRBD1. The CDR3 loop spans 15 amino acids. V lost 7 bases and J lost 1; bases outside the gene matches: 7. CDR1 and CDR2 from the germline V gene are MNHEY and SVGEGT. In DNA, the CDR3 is TGTGCCAGCAACCCCCGGGACAGTTCCTACAATGAGCAGTTCTTC. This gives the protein CASNPRDSSYNEQFF.

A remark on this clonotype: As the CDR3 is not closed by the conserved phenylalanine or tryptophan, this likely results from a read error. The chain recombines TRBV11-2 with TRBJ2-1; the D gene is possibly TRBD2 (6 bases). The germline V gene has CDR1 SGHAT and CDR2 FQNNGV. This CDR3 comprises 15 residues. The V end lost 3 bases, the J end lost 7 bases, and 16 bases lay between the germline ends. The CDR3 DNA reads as TGTGCCAGCAGCTTTTCCAGCGGGTTATATAATGAGCAGTTCTTA. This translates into CASSFSSGLYNEQFL.

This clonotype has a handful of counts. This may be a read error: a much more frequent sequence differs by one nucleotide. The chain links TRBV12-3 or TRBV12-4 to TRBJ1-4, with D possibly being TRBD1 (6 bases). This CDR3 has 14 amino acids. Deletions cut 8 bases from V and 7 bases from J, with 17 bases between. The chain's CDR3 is CASGSAGVGEKLFF. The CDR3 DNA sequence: TGTGCCAGCGGTTCGGCAGGGGTTGGTGAAAAACTGTTTTTT.

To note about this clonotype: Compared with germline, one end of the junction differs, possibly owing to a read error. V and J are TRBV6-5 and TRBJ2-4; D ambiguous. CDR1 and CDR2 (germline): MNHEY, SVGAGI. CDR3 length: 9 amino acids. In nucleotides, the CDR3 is TGTGCCAGCAATTACAGAGGGTACTTC. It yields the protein CASNYRGYF.

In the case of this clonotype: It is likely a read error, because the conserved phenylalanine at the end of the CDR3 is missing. CDR3 region: CSAKKREGGEQFY. CDR3 bases: TGCAGTGCGAAGAAGCGGGAGGGAGGTGAGCAGTTCTAC. The rearrangement uses TRBV29-1 and TRBJ2-1; 10 positions agree with TRBD2. There are 13 residues in the CDR3. In germline, CDR1 is SQVTM, CDR2 ANQGSEA.

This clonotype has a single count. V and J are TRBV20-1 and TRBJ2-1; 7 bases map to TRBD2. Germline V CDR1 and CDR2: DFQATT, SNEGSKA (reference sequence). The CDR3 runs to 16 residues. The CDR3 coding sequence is TGCAGCTGGGATGGCTGGAGACTAGTGGGAGGGAATGAGCAGTTCTTC. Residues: CSWDGWRLVGGNEQFF.

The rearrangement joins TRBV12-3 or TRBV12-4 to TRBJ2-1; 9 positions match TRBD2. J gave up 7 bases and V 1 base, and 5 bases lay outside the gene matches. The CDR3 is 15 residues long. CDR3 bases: TGTGCCAGCAGTTTAGTGCTAGCGGGATATAATGAGCAGTTCTTC. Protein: CASSLVLAGYNEQFF.

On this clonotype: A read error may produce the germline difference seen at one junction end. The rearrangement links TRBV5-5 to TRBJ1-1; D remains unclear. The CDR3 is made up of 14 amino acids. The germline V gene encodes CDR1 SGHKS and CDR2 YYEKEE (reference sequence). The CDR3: CTSSPAREGAEAFF. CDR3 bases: TGTACCAGCAGCCCTGCTCGGGAGGGAGCTGAAGCTTTCTTT. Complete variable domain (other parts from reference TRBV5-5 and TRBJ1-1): DAGVTQSPTHLIKTRGQQVTLRCSPISGHKSVSWYQQVLGQGPQFIFQYYEKEERGRGNFPDRFSARQFPNYSSELNVNALLLGDSALYLCTSSPAREGAEAFFGQGTRLTVV.

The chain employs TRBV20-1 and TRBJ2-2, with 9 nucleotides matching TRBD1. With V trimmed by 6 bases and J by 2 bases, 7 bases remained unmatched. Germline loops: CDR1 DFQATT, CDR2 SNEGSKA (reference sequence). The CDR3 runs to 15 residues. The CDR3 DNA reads TGCAGTGCCCACATACAGGGGGCAAACACCGGGGAGCTGTTTTTT. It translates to CSAHIQGANTGELFF.

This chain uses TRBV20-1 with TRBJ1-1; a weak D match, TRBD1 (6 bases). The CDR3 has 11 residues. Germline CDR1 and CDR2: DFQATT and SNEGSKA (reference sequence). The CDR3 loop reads CRLLGGSEAFF. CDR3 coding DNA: TGCAGGTTGTTAGGGGGTTCTGAAGCTTTCTTT.

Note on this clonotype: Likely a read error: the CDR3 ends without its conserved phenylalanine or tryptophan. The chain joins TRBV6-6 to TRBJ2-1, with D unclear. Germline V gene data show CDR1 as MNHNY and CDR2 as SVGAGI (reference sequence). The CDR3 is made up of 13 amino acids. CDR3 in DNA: TGTGACAGCAGTTACTCCCATGGAGATGAGCAGTTCTTG. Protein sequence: CDSSYSHGDEQFL.

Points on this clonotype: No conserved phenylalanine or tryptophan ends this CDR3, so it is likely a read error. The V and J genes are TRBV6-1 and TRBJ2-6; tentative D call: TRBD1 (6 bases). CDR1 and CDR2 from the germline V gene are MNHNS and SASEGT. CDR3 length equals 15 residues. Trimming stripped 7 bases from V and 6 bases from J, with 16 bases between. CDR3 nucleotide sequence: TGTGCCAGCAAAGTTACAGGGAATGTGGCCAACGTCCTGACTATC. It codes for CASKVTGNVANVLTI.